The 22 T cell receptor beta chains below come from one sample, sequenced in a study of T cells expressing NK-cell markers. TCRdb re-called the 5' RACE reads; one entry per CDR3 protein, DNA not given. The table for this sample gives 120,000 to 150,000 distinct CDR3 sequences. Material for sequencing was blood T cells: a sorted CD56 or NKG2C T cell subset, CD4+ or CD8+ T cells, or bulk PBMC T cells (not recorded which). Receptors originate from a man aged 18 to 35 in good health.

CDR3 sequence reads: CASSLAAGGNYNEQFF. The chain has TRBV13 and TRBJ2-1; TCRdb outputs TRBD2, but without DNA this stays unchecked. The CDR3 consists of 16 residues. Germline-derived CDR1 and CDR2 are PRHDT and FYEKMQ (reference sequence).

This chain uses TRBV6-1 with TRBJ1-2; the TCRdb call, TRBD1, lacks DNA for checking. Germline-derived CDR1 and CDR2 are MNHNS and SASEGT. This CDR3 is 16 amino acids long. CDR3 residues: CASSPLGWDTDYGYTF.

The CDR3 here is CASRWDGRASNEQFF. The chain couples TRBV25-1 to TRBJ2-1; the D call of TRBD2 rests on TCRdb alone, since no DNA is present to check it. CDR3 length: 15 residues. The germline V gene encodes CDR1 MGHDK and CDR2 SYGVNS.

V usage is TRBV12-3 or TRBV12-4 and J usage is TRBJ2-1; the D gene TCRdb calls, TRBD2, cannot be checked with no DNA. The CDR3 has 18 residues. CDR3 residues: CASSLGLAGGMDYNEQFF.

The rearrangement uses TRBV27 and TRBJ2-1; TCRdb's D call of TRBD2 is untestable without DNA. Per the germline V gene, CDR1 is MNHEY and CDR2 is SMNVEV (reference sequence). This CDR3 comprises 15 residues. This chain's CDR3 is CASSFHSVWGNEQFF.

The V and J genes are TRBV12-3 or TRBV12-4 and TRBJ2-3; TCRdb's D gene call, TRBD1, goes unchecked for lack of DNA. This CDR3 is built from 13 residues. Here the CDR3 reads CARGSTSTDTQYF.

The chain uses TRBV29-1 and TRBJ2-1; there is no DNA to check the TCRdb D call of TRBD2. The CDR3 length is 12 residues. Germline V gene data show CDR1 as SQVTM and CDR2 as ANQGSEA. CDR3 sequence: CSHSSGRREQFF.

J is TRBJ2-4 and V is TRBV6-1; TCRdb selects TRBD2, and the lack of DNA leaves this call unchecked. The CDR3 totals 15 residues. CDR1 MNHNS and CDR2 SASEGT come from the germline V gene. CDR3 in amino acids: CASNRGRDLKNIQYF.

This chain connects TRBV18 to TRBJ1-2; checking the TCRdb D call of TRBD1 is not possible without DNA. Germline V gene sequence: CDR1 KGHSH, CDR2 LQKENI. This CDR3 is built from 15 residues. The CDR3 sequence: CASSSGQDKNYGYTF.

The V and J genes are TRBV19 and TRBJ1-1. Germline values: CDR1 LNHDA, CDR2 SQIVND (reference sequence). The CDR3 covers 13 residues. The chain's CDR3 is CATREGLNTEAFF. Looking up the rest from reference TRBV19 and TRBJ1-1 gives the full variable domain: DGGITQSPKYLFRKEGQNVTLSCEQNLNHDAMYWYRQDPGQGLRLIYYSQIVNDFQKGDIAEGYSVSREKKESFPLTVTSAQKNPTAFYLCATREGLNTEAFFGQGTRLTVV.

This sequence joins TRBV6-5 and TRBJ2-1. Germline CDR1 is MNHEY and CDR2 is SVGAGI. The CDR3 is 13 residues long. The CDR3: CASSTRWYNEQFF.

The CDR3 sequence is CASSPGSAYEQYF. This rearrangement joins TRBV12-3 or TRBV12-4 to TRBJ2-7; TCRdb designates TRBD1, a call that cannot be tested without DNA. The CDR3 is 13 amino acids.

The V call is TRBV7-9, the J call TRBJ2-5. CDR3 length: 15 amino acids. Germline V gives CDR1 SEHNR, CDR2 FQNEAQ (reference sequence). The CDR3 loop reads CASSLVSTVQETQYF.

The CDR3 protein is CASTTGSFGEQYF. The chain has TRBV19 and TRBJ2-7; TCRdb selects TRBD1, and the lack of DNA leaves this call unchecked. The length of the CDR3 is 13 residues. From germline, CDR1 is LNHDA and CDR2 SQIVND (reference sequence).

V is TRBV7-9 and J is TRBJ1-5. This CDR3 spans 14 amino acids. CDR1 is SEHNR and CDR2 is FQNEAQ in the germline V gene (reference sequence). The CDR3 sequence is CASSHGRSDQPQHF.

CDR3 loop: CASSLDRTGHPTDTQYF. This chain links TRBV11-2 with TRBJ2-3; TCRdb names TRBD1, which stays unverified in the absence of DNA. From germline, CDR1 is SGHAT and CDR2 FQNNGV. The CDR3 contains 17 residues.

The chain joins TRBV3-1 to TRBJ1-1; the D gene TCRdb calls, TRBD1, cannot be checked with no DNA. This CDR3 region has 15 residues. Germline V gene lookup returns CDR1 LGHDT and CDR2 YNNKEL (reference sequence). This CDR3 is CASSQEEGAYTEAFF. The full variable domain, with the rest looked up from reference TRBV3-1 and TRBJ1-1, is DTAVSQTPKYLVTQMGNDKSIKCEQNLGHDTMYWYKQDSKKFLKIMFSYNNKELIINETVPNRFSPKSPDKAHLNLHINSLELGDSAVYFCASSQEEGAYTEAFFGQGTRLTVV.

The chain is built from TRBV12-3 or TRBV12-4 and TRBJ1-1. This CDR3 has 14 residues. Here the CDR3 reads CASRVLGRVSEAFF.

This chain joins TRBV4-2 and TRBJ2-3; TCRdb designates TRBD2, a call that cannot be tested without DNA. The CDR3 has 18 residues. The germline CDR1 and CDR2 sequences are LGHNA and YNFKEQ. Here the CDR3 reads CASSQEGNTAGGTDTQYF.

V is TRBV20-1 and J is TRBJ2-3; there is no DNA to check the TCRdb D call of TRBD1. This CDR3 spans 14 amino acids. Germline V lookup: CDR1 DFQATT, CDR2 SNEGSKA (reference sequence). The CDR3 here is CSARDEVWRHTQYF.

The chain has TRBV19 and TRBJ2-7; TCRdb selects TRBD1, and the lack of DNA leaves this call unchecked. This CDR3 is 14 amino acids long. Germline CDR1 is LNHDA and CDR2 is SQIVND (reference sequence). The CDR3 loop reads CASSIRQLSYEQYF. The full variable domain, rest sourced from reference TRBV19 and TRBJ2-7, is DGGITQSPKYLFRKEGQNVTLSCEQNLNHDAMYWYRQDPGQGLRLIYYSQIVNDFQKGDIAEGYSVSREKKESFPLTVTSAQKNPTAFYLCASSIRQLSYEQYFGPGTRLTVT.

The J gene is TRBJ1-1, the V gene TRBV19; checking the TCRdb D call of TRBD1 is not possible without DNA. CDR1 is LNHDA and CDR2 is SQIVND in the germline V gene (reference sequence). The CDR3 runs 12 residues. CDR3 sequence reads: CASRGEEIEAFF.